The subject of this entry is one TCR beta chain. The target antigen is unknown. Unique molecular identifiers were attached to individual cDNA molecules. TCRdb fed the 5' RACE reads into MiXCR, producing one record per CDR3 protein. This sample has under 95,000 distinct CDR3 sequences, with 12% found just once. This sample was included in a study of early T cells in non-severe SARS-CoV-2 infection. Study context: Sequencing of bulk RNA from unsorted whole blood was done, without chain pairing.

Study-wide results and caveats: The study's VDJdb matching favored anti-spike CD8 responses and missed private and CD4 specificities.

Sequenced sample: whole blood. This clonotype was obtained from an adult who was a healthcare worker with PCR-confirmed SARS-CoV-2 infection or an uninfected control (not recorded which).

CDR3 protein: CASSEPRGPYEQYF. The DNA of the CDR3 is TGTGCCAGCAGTGAACCCCGGGGGCCCTACGAGCAGTACTTC. The rearrangement joins TRBV2 to TRBJ2-7; D is tentatively TRBD1 or TRBD2 (6 bases each). Germline V CDR1 and CDR2: SNHLY, FYNNEI. V was clipped by 2 bases and J by 2 bases, with 10 bases between them. This CDR3 has 14 amino acids.